The 5 T cell receptor beta chains below were found in one sample sequenced in a study of early T cells in non-severe SARS-CoV-2 infection. TCRdb itself ran the 5' RACE reads through MiXCR, one entry per CDR3 protein. The profile covers tens of thousands of distinct CDR3 sequences, with about an eighth appearing a single time and approximately 4.8% taken by the ten largest. The sequencing input was whole blood. These receptors came from an adult who was a healthcare worker with PCR-confirmed SARS-CoV-2 infection or an uninfected control (not recorded which).

At least ten counts were recorded for this clonotype. The V and J genes are TRBV7-9 and TRBJ2-1, with D maybe TRBD1 (6 bases). This CDR3 is 17 amino acids long. Germline V lookup: CDR1 SEHNR, CDR2 FQNEAQ (reference sequence). V lost 2 bases, J lost 7 bases, and 21 bases lay in between. The chain's CDR3 is CASSLHAAGALGNEQFF. The CDR3 nucleotides are TGTGCCAGCAGCTTACATGCAGCAGGGGCCTTAGGGAATGAGCAGTTCTTC.

This clonotype was seen ten or more times. V is TRBV7-9 and J is TRBJ2-7, with a weak D call TRBD2 (5 bases). Germline V gene lookup returns CDR1 SEHNR and CDR2 FQNEAQ (reference sequence). V lost 2 bases and J lost 5, with 10 bases in between. The CDR3 length is 13 residues. The CDR3 here is CASSLSEAHEQYF. The CDR3 bases are TGTGCCAGCAGCTTATCGGAGGCCCACGAGCAGTACTTC. The variable domain in full, with the rest retrieved from reference TRBV7-9 and TRBJ2-7, is DTGVSQNPRHKITKRGQNVTFRCDPISEHNRLYWYRQTLGQGPEFLTYFQNEAQLEKSRLLSDRFSAERPKGSFSTLEIQRTEQGDSAMYLCASSLSEAHEQYFGPGTRLTVT.

There are many counts of this clonotype. The V call is TRBV20-1, the J call TRBJ1-2; 8 nucleotides match TRBD1. This CDR3 spans 13 amino acids. The trim removed 6 bases at V and 4 bases at J, leaving 7 bases unmatched. Germline assignment: CDR1 DFQATT and CDR2 SNEGSKA (reference sequence). The CDR3: CSAPGQGAYGYTF. CDR3 in DNA: TGCAGTGCCCCCGGACAGGGAGCCTATGGCTACACCTTC.

Ten or more counts support this clonotype. The rearrangement links TRBV6-5 to TRBJ1-5; D remains unclear. V was shortened by 4 bases and J by 2 bases, with 18 bases between the two germline ends. Germline lookup yields CDR1 MNHEY and CDR2 SVGAGI. The CDR3 length is 17 residues. The CDR3 DNA follows: TGTGCCAGCAGTTCGCTTCAAGGGCCCTCGGGCAATCAGCCCCAGCATTTT. Translating gives CASSSLQGPSGNQPQHF.

Ten or more counts support this clonotype. The chain is built from TRBV11-2 and TRBJ2-1; TRBD2 matches at 10 bases. Germline-derived CDR1 and CDR2 are SGHAT and FQNNGV. After removal of 3 bases from V and 4 bases from J, the junction contained 3 bases not matched to a gene. There are 15 residues in the CDR3. The CDR3 DNA reads as TGTGCCAGCAGCTTCCTAGCGGGGGCATACAATGAGCAGTTCTTC. Its translation: CASSFLAGAYNEQFF. Variable domain in full (rest from reference TRBV11-2 and TRBJ2-1): EAGVAQSPRYKIIEKRQSVAFWCNPISGHATLYWYQQILGQGPKLLIQFQNNGVVDDSQLPKDRFSAERLKGVDSTLKIQPAKLEDSAVYLCASSFLAGAYNEQFFGPGTRLTVL.